The 29 T cell receptor beta chains in this list originate from one sample, sequenced in a study of T cells in Graves' hyperthyroidism and ophthalmopathy. The investigators amplified TCR beta CDR3 regions from RNA transcripts. Using the HTBI primer set, a first-round RT-PCR was run on the TCR CDR3. TCRdb passed the multiplex PCR reads through MiXCR, listing each CDR3 protein once. The table has about 260,000 distinct CDR3 sequences, approximately 23% seen once. What was sequenced was blood. These receptors were obtained from a man younger than 40 with Graves' ophthalmopathy.

The rearrangement joins TRBV2 to TRBJ1-5; D possibly corresponds to TRBD1 (5 bases). CDR1 SNHLY and CDR2 FYNNEI come from the germline V gene. Trimming took off 7 bases at V and 0 bases at J, with 7 bases between the two ends. The CDR3 spans 13 residues. The CDR3 region has the DNA TGTGCCAGCAATAGGGGTAGCAATCAGCCCCAGCATTTT. Amino acid sequence: CASNRGSNQPQHF.

This clonotype was seen at least ten times. The rearrangement uses TRBV2 and TRBJ2-5, with 7 bases that match TRBD2. CDR3 length: 14 amino acids. Germline loops: CDR1 SNHLY, CDR2 FYNNEI. The J segment lost 3 bases and the V segment lost 2 bases, leaving 3 bases of the junction unmatched. The CDR3 loop is CASSETGTKETQYF. The CDR3 region has the DNA TGTGCCAGCAGTGAAACTGGGACTAAAGAGACCCAGTACTTC.

The CDR3 DNA reads TGCGCCAGCAAACAATCAGGGACACCCAACACCGGGGAGCTGTTTTTT. It encodes CASKQSGTPNTGELFF. The chain is built from TRBV5-1 and TRBJ2-2, with a possible D match to TRBD1 (6 bases). V was cut by 6 bases and J by 2 bases, with 17 bases left in between. Germline V lookup: CDR1 SGHRS, CDR2 YFSETQ. This CDR3 spans 16 amino acids. Full variable domain (outside the CDR3, taken from reference TRBV5-1 and TRBJ2-2): KAGVTQTPRYLIKTRGQQVTLSCSPISGHRSVSWYQQTPGQGLQFLFEYFSETQRNKGNFPGRFSGRQFSNSRSEMNVSTLELGDSALYLCASKQSGTPNTGELFFGEGSRLTVL.

This sequence joins TRBV20-1 and TRBJ2-3, with TRBD1 matching 8 bases. Germline CDR1 DFQATT, CDR2 SNEGSKA (reference sequence). There are 16 residues in the CDR3. V gave up 0 bases and J gave up 1 base; unmatched junction bases: 6. In nucleotides, the CDR3 is TGCAGTGCTAGAGATTACGCAGGGGGCGGCACAGATACGCAGTATTTT. Its translation: CSARDYAGGGTDTQYF.

This clonotype was observed a handful of times. This chain joins TRBV6-1 and TRBJ2-3; 7 positions agree with TRBD2. Germline V gene data show CDR1 as MNHNS and CDR2 as SASEGT. Unmatched junction bases numbered 7, after V lost 5 bases and J lost 2 bases. This CDR3 comprises 15 residues. In DNA form, the CDR3 reads TGTGCCAGCAGTTCTACTAGCGAGCCCACAGATACGCAGTATTTT. Its protein is CASSSTSEPTDTQYF.

The table lists this clonotype with a few counts. The chain carries TRBV19 and TRBJ1-2; D is undetermined. CDR3 size: 13 residues. V lost 0 bases to trimming and J lost 3 bases, with 5 bases between them. The germline gives CDR1 LNHDA, CDR2 SQIVND (reference sequence). The chain's CDR3 is CASSIEADYGYTF. The CDR3 nucleotides are TGTGCCAGTAGTATAGAGGCAGACTATGGCTACACCTTC.

This clonotype was seen only a few times. This rearrangement joins TRBV28 to TRBJ2-1, with D perhaps matching TRBD2 (6 bases). Trimming stripped 6 bases from V and 0 bases from J, with 24 bases between. CDR1 is MDHEN and CDR2 is SYDVKM in the germline V gene. The CDR3 sequence is 19 residues long. The CDR3 region has the DNA TGTGCCAGCAGCCAAAGCGGTTGGCCGACGCGGGGCTCCTACAATGAGCAGTTCTTC. It codes for CASSQSGWPTRGSYNEQFF.

This clonotype turned up a few times. Here the CDR3 reads CASSLVERTGELFF. DNA for the CDR3: TGTGCCAGCAGCTTAGTTGAACGGACCGGGGAGCTGTTTTTT. The V call is TRBV7-9, the J call TRBJ2-2; no firm D call. V was pared by 1 base and J by 5 bases, with 8 bases between. Germline-derived CDR1 and CDR2 are SEHNR and FQNEAQ (reference sequence). The CDR3 is 14 residues long.

This clonotype appeared a few times. V is TRBV19 and J is TRBJ1-5; 7 positions agree with TRBD1. This CDR3 is 12 amino acids long. Germline trimming cut 6 bases from V and 7 bases from J; bases unmatched to any gene: 3. The germline gives CDR1 LNHDA, CDR2 SQIVND (reference sequence). The CDR3 nucleotides read TGTGCCAGTAGGACAGGGAACCAGCCCCAGCATTTT. Translated, it gives CASRTGNQPQHF.

The chain is built from TRBV3-1 and TRBJ2-7, with 11 bases fitting TRBD2. Germline CDR1 LGHDT, CDR2 YNNKEL (reference sequence). CDR3 size: 15 residues. V lost 4 bases and J lost 3; bases outside the gene matches: 5. CDR3: CASSRPGTSGYEQYF. The CDR3 DNA sequence: TGTGCCAGCAGCCGCCCCGGGACTAGCGGCTACGAGCAGTACTTC.

This sequence joins TRBV9 and TRBJ2-3, with a possible D match to TRBD2 (5 bases). Germline-derived CDR1 and CDR2 are SGDLS and YYNGEE. There are 14 residues in the CDR3. V was cut by 0 bases and J by 2 bases, with 7 bases left in between. The CDR3 nucleotides read TGTGCCAGCAGCGTAGGAGGGTCCACAGATACGCAGTATTTT. Its translation is CASSVGGSTDTQYF.

The V gene is TRBV7-9, the J gene TRBJ2-2, with D maybe TRBD2 (5 bases). The CDR3 is 15 amino acids. The V end was cut by 5 bases, the J end by 0 bases, with 10 bases between. Germline CDR1 SEHNR, CDR2 FQNEAQ (reference sequence). CDR3 sequence reads: CASSHGGTNTGELFF. CDR3 coding DNA: TGTGCCAGCAGCCACGGAGGAACGAACACCGGGGAGCTGTTTTTT.

V is TRBV18 and J is TRBJ2-7; 8 bases are shared with TRBD1. Germline loops: CDR1 KGHSH, CDR2 LQKENI. CDR3 length: 15 amino acids. V shed 6 bases and J 3 bases; nucleotides not matched to a gene: 10. CDR3 loop: CASSVGQGAYYEQYF. CDR3 sequence (DNA): TGTGCCAGCTCCGTCGGACAGGGAGCTTACTACGAGCAGTACTTC.

V is TRBV7-9 and J is TRBJ1-2; D gene unclear. V was trimmed by 3 bases and J by 4 bases, leaving 15 bases between them. Per the germline V gene, CDR1 is SEHNR and CDR2 is FQNEAQ (reference sequence). The CDR3 consists of 15 residues. For the CDR3, the DNA is TGTGCCAGCAGCTTGGAGCGGAAACTGCCCTATGGCTACACCTTC. Translating gives CASSLERKLPYGYTF.

The genes are TRBV19 and TRBJ1-2; D gene ambiguous. The CDR3 covers 15 residues. The germline gives CDR1 LNHDA, CDR2 SQIVND (reference sequence). V lost 6 bases, J lost 0 bases, and 14 bases lay in between. CDR3 protein: CASRISPYSNYGYTF. The CDR3 DNA reads TGTGCCAGTAGAATTAGTCCGTATTCTAACTATGGCTACACCTTC.

The V call is TRBV6-5, the J call TRBJ2-7, with TRBD1 matching over 11 bases. The germline V gene has CDR1 MNHEY and CDR2 SVGAGI. V lost 1 base to trimming and J lost 2 bases; unmatched junction nucleotides: 4. The CDR3 has 16 amino acids. The CDR3 here is CASSYLPGQGAYEQYF. Here the CDR3 DNA reads TGTGCCAGCAGTTACTTACCGGGACAGGGGGCCTACGAGCAGTACTTC.

With respect to this clonotype: One base away lies a much larger clone, so this may be a sequencing read error. This sequence joins TRBV3-1 and TRBJ1-1, with TRBD1 matching over 9 bases. The V gene's germline CDR1 is LGHDT and CDR2 YNNKEL (reference sequence). The CDR3 contains 16 residues. The CDR3 protein is CASSQGDRAKGTVAFF. CDR3 in DNA: TGTGCCAGCAGCCAAGGGGACAGGGCGAAGGGCACTGTAGCTTTCTTT.

This clonotype has a count of ten or more. The J gene is TRBJ1-5, the V gene TRBV12-3 or TRBV12-4, with TRBD1 matching over 9 bases. The CDR3 has 15 residues. The V and J ends lost 6 bases and 6 bases, in that order; junction bases with no gene match: 9. For the CDR3, the DNA is TGTGCCAGCAGCCCTCGGACAGGGGTGGGTCAGCCCCAGCATTTT. This gives the protein CASSPRTGVGQPQHF.

The chain uses TRBV6-2 or TRBV6-3 and TRBJ1-1; no reliable D call. Germline CDR1 MNHEY, CDR2 SVGEGT. The length of the CDR3 is 16 residues. The ends were cut back, 2 bases at V and 0 bases at J, with 13 bases in the middle. The chain's CDR3 is CASSYRQNTMNTEAFF. As DNA, the CDR3 is TGTGCCAGCAGTTACCGCCAAAACACAATGAACACTGAAGCTTTCTTT.

J is TRBJ2-1 and V is TRBV4-1; TRBD2 matches at 8 bases. Trimming removed 1 base from V and 1 base from J; junction bases left unmatched: 6. CDR3 size: 17 residues. The germline V gene encodes CDR1 MGHRA and CDR2 YSYEKL. This CDR3 reads CASSQVGTSGSYNEQFF. For the CDR3, the DNA is TGCGCCAGCAGCCAAGTGGGTACTAGCGGTTCCTACAATGAGCAGTTCTTC.

In the case of this clonotype: A much larger clone is a single base away; this may be a read error. The chain employs TRBV6-1 and TRBJ2-7; 11 bases match TRBD2. The CDR3 consists of 15 residues. The germline V gene has CDR1 MNHNS and CDR2 SASEGT. The CDR3 region is CASRPTSGGPYGQYF. The CDR3 coding sequence is TGTGCCAGCAGACCCACTAGCGGGGGTCCCTACGGGCAGTACTTC.

This clonotype has a count of ten or more. This rearrangement joins TRBV5-1 to TRBJ1-1; D is unresolved. CDR1 and CDR2 from the germline V gene are SGHRS and YFSETQ. V dropped 0 bases and J dropped 0 bases, with 12 bases sitting between them. There are 16 residues in the CDR3. CDR3 protein: CASSLEGRGMNTEAFF. Written as DNA, the CDR3 is TGCGCCAGCAGCTTGGAGGGCCGCGGAATGAACACTGAAGCTTTCTTT.

The chain links TRBV2 to TRBJ1-5, with D tentatively TRBD1 (6 bases). The CDR3 is made up of 14 amino acids. With 11 bases removed from V and 2 bases from J, the gap between germline ends came to 16 bases. The V gene's germline CDR1 is SNHLY and CDR2 FYNNEI. The chain's CDR3 is CACSGTFGNQPQHF. The CDR3 region has the DNA TGTGCCTGCTCCGGGACATTCGGCAATCAGCCCCAGCATTTT.

At least ten counts were recorded for this clonotype. V usage is TRBV9 and J usage is TRBJ1-2; D possibly corresponds to TRBD1 (6 bases). The CDR3 runs 15 residues. V lost 2 bases and J 4 bases, leaving 15 bases between the germline ends. Germline V gene sequence: CDR1 SGDLS, CDR2 YYNGEE. The CDR3 DNA sequence: TGTGCCAGCAGCGTTACCCCTGGACAGTCCTATGGCTACACCTTC. It specifies CASSVTPGQSYGYTF.

The chain links TRBV7-3 to TRBJ2-2, with no clear D. The CDR3 runs 16 residues. The germline V and J ends were trimmed by 5 bases and 0 bases, with 13 bases remaining between them. Looked up from germline, CDR1 is SGHTA and CDR2 is FQGTGA. Written as DNA, the CDR3 is TGTGCCAGCAGCCAAGAAAGTAGCTCGAACACCGGGGAGCTGTTTTTT. This sequence encodes CASSQESSSNTGELFF.

This clonotype occurred a few times. The chain employs TRBV30 and TRBJ2-2; no clear D. This CDR3 is built from 14 residues. Germline CDR1 is GTSNPN and CDR2 is SVGIG (reference sequence). Trimming took off 3 bases at V and 0 bases at J, with 8 bases between the two ends. The CDR3 loop is CAWRALSNTGELFF. The CDR3 DNA follows: TGTGCCTGGAGGGCACTGTCGAACACCGGGGAGCTGTTTTTT.

The chain carries TRBV6-1 and TRBJ1-2; D gene ambiguous. The CDR3 sequence is 15 residues long. Between the trimmed V and J ends, which lost 2 bases and 2 bases, there was a span of 12 bases. Germline loops: CDR1 MNHNS, CDR2 SASEGT. CDR3 sequence (DNA): TGTGCCAGCAGTGAAATATGGGGTACCAACTATGGCTACACCTTC. This encodes CASSEIWGTNYGYTF.

The genes are TRBV28 and TRBJ1-5; TRBD1 matches at 10 bases. The CDR3 totals 14 residues. The J segment lost 3 bases and the V segment lost 8 bases, leaving 4 bases of the junction unmatched. Germline V gives CDR1 MDHEN, CDR2 SYDVKM. The CDR3 here is CASLTGGLNQPQHF. DNA of the CDR3: TGTGCCAGCTTGACAGGGGGCCTCAATCAGCCCCAGCATTTT.

The chain is built from TRBV28 and TRBJ2-5, with TRBD1 as a possible D gene (5 bases). CDR1 is MDHEN and CDR2 is SYDVKM in the germline V gene. The CDR3 length is 14 residues. V was cut by 4 bases and J by 5 bases, with 14 bases left in between. The CDR3 DNA reads as TGTGCCAGCAGTTCAGGGCCCTTGGCGGAGACCCAGTACTTC. It translates to CASSSGPLAETQYF.